One sample yielded the 32 T cell receptor beta chains listed below, sequenced in a study of T-cell reconstitution after alpha-beta-depleted transplantation in children. Preparation of the TCRbeta library involved a method that used unique molecular identifiers. MiXCR was run by TCRdb on the PCR reads, yielding one entry per CDR3 protein. The sample includes about 870,000 distinct CDR3 sequences, roughly 15% of them seen just once. The sequencing used PBMCs, mostly from graft donor cells, collected 360 days after TCRalphabeta/CD19-depleted stem cell transplant. The origin of the receptors is a male patient between 10 and 17 years old who had a stem cell transplant for acute lymphoblastic leukemia, so the T cells may come from the graft donor.

This chain links TRBV5-1 with TRBJ2-5; TRBD2 might be the D (6 bases). The CDR3 covers 15 residues. Germline V CDR1 and CDR2: SGHRS, YFSETQ. Deletions cut 2 bases from V and 1 base from J, with 12 bases between. CDR3 bases: TGCGCCAGCAGCTTAGGAGGGGCGCTCCAAGAGACCCAGTACTTC. The encoded protein is CASSLGGALQETQYF. The variable domain in full, with the rest retrieved from reference TRBV5-1 and TRBJ2-5, is KAGVTQTPRYLIKTRGQQVTLSCSPISGHRSVSWYQQTPGQGLQFLFEYFSETQRNKGNFPGRFSGRQFSNSRSEMNVSTLELGDSALYLCASSLGGALQETQYFGPGTRLLVL.

This clonotype was seen repeatedly, ten times or more. This chain uses TRBV5-1 with TRBJ2-7; 10 nucleotides agree with TRBD2. V was clipped by 2 bases and J by 5 bases; unmatched bases: 10. The germline gives CDR1 SGHRS, CDR2 YFSETQ. The CDR3 is 16 residues long. CDR3: CASSFKTASGRDEQYF. For the CDR3, the DNA is TGCGCCAGCAGCTTTAAGACGGCTAGCGGGAGAGACGAGCAGTACTTC.

J is TRBJ2-7 and V is TRBV6-2 or TRBV6-3; D call uncertain. The CDR3 runs 13 residues. V shed 5 bases and J shed 2 bases, with 10 bases lying between them. Germline CDR1 MNHEY, CDR2 SVGEGT. Written as DNA, the CDR3 is TGTGCCAGCAGTGTTTCAGAGACCTACGAGCAGTACTTC. Amino acids: CASSVSETYEQYF.

The V call is TRBV5-1, the J call TRBJ2-5, with D unresolved. Trimming shortened V by 3 bases and J by 3 bases, and 9 bases separated the two germline ends. Germline CDR1 is SGHRS and CDR2 is YFSETQ. The CDR3 runs to 13 residues. The CDR3 loop is CASSWTIEETQYF. In DNA, the CDR3 is TGCGCCAGCAGCTGGACCATAGAAGAGACCCAGTACTTC. Full variable domain (outside the CDR3, taken from reference TRBV5-1 and TRBJ2-5): KAGVTQTPRYLIKTRGQQVTLSCSPISGHRSVSWYQQTPGQGLQFLFEYFSETQRNKGNFPGRFSGRQFSNSRSEMNVSTLELGDSALYLCASSWTIEETQYFGPGTRLLVL.

This sequence joins TRBV4-1 and TRBJ1-6; D is unclear. The V end was cut by 0 bases, the J end by 9 bases, with 12 bases between. Germline CDR1 and CDR2: MGHRA and YSYEKL. This CDR3 has 15 amino acids. CDR3 region: CASSQDFQEGSPLHF. DNA for the CDR3: TGCGCCAGCAGCCAAGATTTTCAAGAGGGTTCACCCCTCCACTTT.

The V call is TRBV20-1, the J call TRBJ1-6, with D possibly matching TRBD1 (5 bases). This CDR3 has 16 residues. Germline V gene lookup returns CDR1 DFQATT and CDR2 SNEGSKA (reference sequence). Deletions cut 3 bases from V and 8 bases from J, with 20 bases between. The CDR3 nucleotides read TGCAGTGCTAGTCGAAGGGGTTCCTCATCGCATTCACCCCTCCACTTT. This gives the protein CSASRRGSSSHSPLHF.

The V and J genes are TRBV29-1 and TRBJ2-2, with D hard to call. V shed 6 bases and J shed 4 bases, with 9 bases lying between them. Germline values: CDR1 SQVTM, CDR2 ANQGSEA. This CDR3 region has 12 residues. This CDR3 reads CSVAVTTGELFF. Here the CDR3 DNA reads TGCAGCGTAGCAGTAACCACCGGGGAGCTGTTTTTT.

V gene TRBV20-1 combines with J gene TRBJ1-6; D perhaps matches TRBD1 (6 bases). Germline CDR1 is DFQATT and CDR2 is SNEGSKA (reference sequence). Deletions cut 6 bases from V and 7 bases from J, with 13 bases between. The CDR3 is made up of 13 amino acids. This CDR3 reads CSALLGGNSPLHF. The CDR3 DNA follows: TGCAGTGCCCTGCTCGGGGGCAATTCACCCCTCCACTTT.

V and J are TRBV5-1 and TRBJ1-1; D is perhaps TRBD1 (5 bases). This CDR3 is built from 15 residues. V lost 4 bases and J lost 0, with 13 bases in between. From germline, CDR1 is SGHRS and CDR2 YFSETQ. The CDR3 loop is CASSRSGSMNTEAFF. The CDR3 nucleotides are TGCGCCAGCAGCAGATCAGGGTCCATGAACACTGAAGCTTTCTTT.

The gene calls are TRBV4-1 and TRBJ1-5, with 9 positions matching TRBD1. The germline V gene encodes CDR1 MGHRA and CDR2 YSYEKL. The length of the CDR3 is 12 residues. The V segment lost 2 bases and the J segment 10 bases; nucleotides outside the gene matches: 0. The CDR3 loop is CASSQTGGPQHF. CDR3 DNA: TGCGCCAGCAGCCAAACAGGGGGCCCCCAGCATTTT.

CDR3 region: CASSQVRSSSTDTQYF. The CDR3 DNA reads as TGCGCCAGCAGCCAAGTGAGGAGCTCTAGCACAGATACGCAGTATTTT. The chain has TRBV4-1 and TRBJ2-3; no clear D. The CDR3 is made up of 16 amino acids. V lost 1 base, J lost 0 bases, and 11 bases lay in between. Germline V gene sequence: CDR1 MGHRA, CDR2 YSYEKL.

Comment on this clonotype: A much larger clonotype is one base distant, so this may be a read error. The CDR3 ends on some other residue instead of the conserved phenylalanine or tryptophan, so this is likely a read error. The V and J genes are TRBV12-3 or TRBV12-4 and TRBJ2-1; D uncertain. V was shortened by 6 bases and J by 5 bases, with 8 bases between the two germline ends. The CDR3 spans 12 residues. The CDR3 protein is CASSPSDNEQFC. CDR3 bases: TGTGCCAGCAGCCCCTCGGACAATGAGCAGTTCTGC.

Many counts were recorded for this clonotype. The chain combines TRBV20-1 with TRBJ2-3; D unclear. The CDR3 runs 11 residues. Germline loops: CDR1 DFQATT, CDR2 SNEGSKA (reference sequence). V dropped 3 bases and J dropped 11 bases, with 12 bases sitting between them. In nucleotides, the CDR3 is TGCAGTGCTAGGAGCCTCAACCAGCAGTATTTT. Its protein is CSARSLNQQYF.

The V and J genes are TRBV2 and TRBJ2-7, with 12 bases that match TRBD2. Looked up from germline, CDR1 is SNHLY and CDR2 is FYNNEI. The CDR3 has 14 residues. The J segment lost 4 bases and the V segment lost 9 bases, leaving 7 bases of the junction unmatched. CDR3 nucleotides: TGTGCCAGAGAGGGCCTAGCGGGAGGGTACGAGCAGTACTTC. As protein: CAREGLAGGYEQYF.

This clonotype was detected a few times. This chain uses TRBV7-4 with TRBJ1-2, with D possibly TRBD1 on 6 matching bases. CDR1 is SGHVT and CDR2 is SQSDAQ in the germline V gene. Between the trimmed V and J ends, which lost 5 bases and 4 bases, there was a span of 17 bases. The CDR3 loop spans 15 amino acids. The CDR3, as DNA: TGTGCCAGCAGCCCCTCGCATGGGGGCGGCTATGGCTACACCTTC. Translation gives CASSPSHGGGYGYTF.

This clonotype was detected a few times. This chain joins TRBV5-1 and TRBJ1-1; D gene ambiguous. CDR3 length: 12 amino acids. V was shortened by 2 bases and J by 9 bases, with 11 bases between the two germline ends. CDR1 and CDR2 (germline): SGHRS, YFSETQ. This CDR3 is CASSFRGSKAFF. As DNA, the CDR3 is TGCGCCAGCAGCTTTCGAGGCAGTAAAGCTTTCTTT.

This clonotype was detected many times. This chain joins TRBV28 and TRBJ1-2, with 7 bases aligning to TRBD1. The CDR3 loop spans 16 amino acids. The ends lost 4 bases at V and 4 bases at J; junction bases unmatched: 12. Germline V CDR1 and CDR2: MDHEN, SYDVKM. In nucleotides, the CDR3 is TGTGCCAGCAGTTCTTACCGGACAGGAGCCCTCTATGGCTACACCTTC. This translates into CASSSYRTGALYGYTF.

In this sample, this clonotype turned up a few times. The rearrangement links TRBV5-4 to TRBJ2-7; D is possibly TRBD2 (5 bases). Germline V CDR1 and CDR2: SGHNT, YYREEE (reference sequence). V lost 4 bases and J 3 bases, leaving 23 bases between the germline ends. The CDR3 has 17 amino acids. The CDR3 spells CASSKIPSGGGDYEQYF. For the CDR3, the DNA is TGTGCCAGCAGCAAAATCCCCTCCGGAGGTGGCGACTACGAGCAGTACTTC.

This clonotype has a count of ten or more. This chain links TRBV2 with TRBJ2-1; a weak D match, TRBD2 (5 bases). Between the trimmed V and J ends, which lost 7 bases and 0 bases, there was a span of 13 bases. This CDR3 spans 15 amino acids. CDR1 and CDR2 (germline): SNHLY, FYNNEI. The CDR3 protein is CASKPERLSYNEQFF. The CDR3 bases are TGTGCCAGCAAACCCGAGCGGCTCTCCTACAATGAGCAGTTCTTC.

In this sample, this clonotype turned up a few times. The rearrangement uses TRBV6-5 and TRBJ1-5; 10 nucleotides align to TRBD1. Germline trimming cut 5 bases from V and 4 bases from J; bases unmatched to any gene: 5. The CDR3 spans 15 residues. Per the germline V gene, CDR1 is MNHEY and CDR2 is SVGAGI. The CDR3 is CASSRRTGGNQPQHF. The CDR3 DNA reads as TGTGCCAGCAGTAGGAGGACAGGGGGAAATCAGCCCCAGCATTTT.

This clonotype was found a few times. The rearrangement uses TRBV6-5 and TRBJ2-7; no clear D gene. The CDR3 has 14 residues. Trimming removed 0 bases at V and 3 bases at J, with 9 bases between. CDR1 is MNHEY, CDR2 SVGAGI, per germline. The CDR3 spells CASSYSDDRYEQYF. CDR3 sequence (DNA): TGTGCCAGCAGTTACTCGGACGATCGCTACGAGCAGTACTTC.

The V call is TRBV12-3 or TRBV12-4, the J call TRBJ2-7; weak D call: TRBD2 (6 bases). The ends were cut back, 5 bases at V and 7 bases at J, with 21 bases in the middle. CDR3 length: 15 residues. The CDR3: CASSGDFLQLSEQYF. CDR3 coding DNA: TGTGCCAGCAGTGGGGACTTCCTCCAATTATCGGAGCAGTACTTC.

This clonotype was observed many times. The chain uses TRBV28 and TRBJ2-7; a weak D match, TRBD1 (6 bases). V lost 6 bases, J lost 3 bases, and 9 bases lay in between. The length of the CDR3 is 12 residues. Germline CDR1 is MDHEN and CDR2 is SYDVKM. The CDR3 is CASSNRVYEQYF. In nucleotides, the CDR3 is TGTGCCAGCAGCAACAGGGTCTACGAGCAGTACTTC.

This clonotype turned up a few times. This chain joins TRBV5-1 and TRBJ1-2; D gene uncertain. Germline CDR1 and CDR2: SGHRS and YFSETQ. Trimming took off 6 bases at V and 2 bases at J, with 17 bases between the two ends. There are 15 residues in the CDR3. CDR3 protein: CASTLLGTGNYGYTF. For the CDR3, the DNA is TGCGCCAGCACCCTACTGGGAACGGGAAACTATGGCTACACCTTC. Complete variable domain (other parts from reference TRBV5-1 and TRBJ1-2): KAGVTQTPRYLIKTRGQQVTLSCSPISGHRSVSWYQQTPGQGLQFLFEYFSETQRNKGNFPGRFSGRQFSNSRSEMNVSTLELGDSALYLCASTLLGTGNYGYTFGSGTRLTVV.

This clonotype was seen more than once but under ten times. The V call is TRBV3-1, the J call TRBJ2-1; 10 bases match TRBD2. CDR1 is LGHDT and CDR2 is YNNKEL in the germline V gene (reference sequence). V was pared by 1 base and J by 7 bases, with 7 bases of the junction left unmatched. CDR3 size: 16 residues. The CDR3 sequence is CASSQGSSGRLNEQFF. The CDR3 nucleotides read TGTGCCAGCAGCCAAGGCTCTAGCGGGAGATTAAATGAGCAGTTCTTC.

This clonotype was observed a handful of times. V usage is TRBV27 and J usage is TRBJ2-5, with TRBD2 as a possible D gene (5 bases). The ends were cut back, 4 bases at V and 2 bases at J, with 17 bases in the middle. Germline V gene sequence: CDR1 MNHEY, CDR2 SMNVEV (reference sequence). The CDR3 extends over 16 amino acids. CDR3 in amino acids: CASSYLNGGSQETQYF. DNA of the CDR3: TGTGCCAGCAGTTATCTGAATGGCGGGTCTCAAGAGACCCAGTACTTC.

This clonotype was observed a handful of times. In DNA, the CDR3 is TGTGCCAGCAGCTCCCAGACTAGCGGCTTCTACAATGAGCAGTTCTTC. It encodes CASSSQTSGFYNEQFF. V usage is TRBV7-6 and J usage is TRBJ2-1; the match to TRBD2 covers 9 bases. The CDR3 covers 16 residues. The germline V gene encodes CDR1 SGHVS and CDR2 FNYEAQ. Unmatched junction bases numbered 7, after V lost 4 bases and J lost 3 bases.

This clonotype was detected a few times. The CDR3 DNA is TGTGCCAGCAGCGACCCTACTCGGGGGACTAGCACAGATACGCAGTATTTT. Translated, it gives CASSDPTRGTSTDTQYF. The chain uses TRBV9 and TRBJ2-3; D may be TRBD2 (6 bases). Trimming pared 3 bases from V and 0 bases from J, leaving 17 bases between. CDR1 is SGDLS, CDR2 YYNGEE, per germline. The CDR3 loop spans 17 amino acids.

The chain combines TRBV20-1 with TRBJ2-2; 8 bases are a match to TRBD2. The CDR3 is 15 amino acids. CDR1 is DFQATT and CDR2 is SNEGSKA in the germline V gene (reference sequence). V was clipped by 2 bases and J by 6 bases; unmatched bases: 8. The CDR3 region has the DNA TGCAGTGCTAGACCGGGACTAGTCGTTTCCGGGGAGCTGTTTTTT. Translated: CSARPGLVVSGELFF.

This clonotype was counted a few times. The genes are TRBV6-1 and TRBJ1-1; D remains unclear. V lost 6 bases, J lost 2 bases, and 16 bases lay in between. Germline V gene sequence: CDR1 MNHNS, CDR2 SASEGT. The CDR3 length is 15 residues. The CDR3 DNA sequence: TGTGCCAGCAGACCCCAATTCACCTTAAACACTGAAGCTTTCTTT. Its protein is CASRPQFTLNTEAFF.

This clonotype turned up a few times. The rearrangement uses TRBV5-1 and TRBJ2-7; D may correspond to TRBD1 or TRBD2 (5 bases each). The CDR3 sequence is 15 residues long. V was pared by 3 bases and J by 6 bases, with 19 bases between. Germline V gene lookup returns CDR1 SGHRS and CDR2 YFSETQ. Here the CDR3 reads CASSWAGTDLSEQYF. Here the CDR3 DNA reads TGCGCCAGCAGCTGGGCAGGGACGGACCTCTCCGAGCAGTACTTC.

This clonotype has only a few counts. The chain couples TRBV9 to TRBJ2-5; 16 bases fit TRBD2. CDR1 SGDLS and CDR2 YYNGEE come from the germline V gene. J gave up 5 bases and V 5 bases, and 9 bases lay outside the gene matches. The CDR3 has 17 amino acids. As DNA, the CDR3 is TGTGCCAGCAGTCCGGGACTAGCGGGAGGGTCGAGGGAGACCCAGTACTTC. This encodes CASSPGLAGGSRETQYF.